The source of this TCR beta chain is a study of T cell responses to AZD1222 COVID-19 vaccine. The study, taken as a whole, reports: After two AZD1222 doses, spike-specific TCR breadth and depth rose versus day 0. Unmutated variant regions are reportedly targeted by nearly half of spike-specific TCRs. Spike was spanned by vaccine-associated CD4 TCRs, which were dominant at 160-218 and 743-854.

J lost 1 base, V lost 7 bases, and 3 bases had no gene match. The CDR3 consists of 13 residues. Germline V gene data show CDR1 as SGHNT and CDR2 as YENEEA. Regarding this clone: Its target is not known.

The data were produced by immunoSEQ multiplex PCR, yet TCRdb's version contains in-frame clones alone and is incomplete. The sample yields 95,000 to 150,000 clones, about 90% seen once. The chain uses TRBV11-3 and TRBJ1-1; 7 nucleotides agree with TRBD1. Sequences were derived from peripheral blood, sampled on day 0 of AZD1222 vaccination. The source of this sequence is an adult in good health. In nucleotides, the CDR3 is TGTGCCAGCAATAGACAGGGGAACACTGAAGCTTTCTTT. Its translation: CASNRQGNTEAFF.